These T cell receptor beta chains were read from a single sample in a study of CD8+CD57+ T cells in acquired aplastic anemia. From the reads, TCRdb called clonotypes with MiXCR, one entry per CDR3 protein. The sample has some 130,000 distinct CDR3 sequences, roughly 40% seen once; the top ten hold roughly 8.9%. Sequenced sample: sorted CD4+, CD8+, or CD8+CD57+ T cells (not recorded which) from PBMCs. Receptor source: a human donor in good health, serving as a control. CDR3s include the opening cysteine and the closing phenylalanine or tryptophan. D genes are given only for firm matches. Expanded clones get a size class; other rows say once, few or many, or leave the size out.

clone_size: -; v_call: TRBV19; d_call: -; j_call: TRBJ2-1; cdr3_nt: TGTGCCAGTACCACCGCAGGGTTTAGAAATGAGCAGTTCTTC; cdr3_aa: CASTTAGFRNEQFF
clone_size: many; v_call: TRBV2; d_call: -; j_call: TRBJ1-2; cdr3_nt: TGTGCCAGCAGTGAAACGGGCCTCGGCTACACCTTC; cdr3_aa: CASSETGLGYTF
clone_size: -; v_call: TRBV9; d_call: TRBD2; j_call: TRBJ2-1; cdr3_nt: TGTGCCACTTCTCCGGGACTAGCGGGTTACAATGAGCAGTTCTTC; cdr3_aa: CATSPGLAGYNEQFF
clone_size: -; v_call: TRBV5-1; d_call: -; j_call: TRBJ1-6; cdr3_nt: TGTGCCAGCAGTTTCTCAGGGCTTTCACCCCTCCACTTT; cdr3_aa: CASSFSGLSPLHF
clone_size: -; v_call: TRBV10-2; d_call: TRBD2; j_call: TRBJ2-1; cdr3_nt: TGCGCCAGCAGACGCAGCTGGGGAAGCGGGGGTTCCTACAATGAGCAGTTCTTC; cdr3_aa: CASRRSWGSGGSYNEQFF
clone_size: many; v_call: TRBV10-1; d_call: -; j_call: TRBJ1-1; cdr3_nt: TGCGCCAGCAGTGAACAAACCGGGACCGCCGAAGCTTTCTTT; cdr3_aa: CASSEQTGTAEAFF
clone_size: many; v_call: TRBV12-3/TRBV12-4; d_call: -; j_call: TRBJ2-1; cdr3_nt: TGTGCCAGCAGTCCCGCCCTCCCTAGCAACAATGAGCAGTTCTTC; cdr3_aa: CASSPALPSNNEQFF
clone_size: -; v_call: TRBV25-1; d_call: TRBD2; j_call: TRBJ2-1; cdr3_nt: TGTGCCAGCTCACCACCTAGGGGACTAACTTACAATGAGCAGTTCTTC; cdr3_aa: CASSPPRGLTYNEQFF
clone_size: many; v_call: TRBV7-9; d_call: TRBD2; j_call: TRBJ2-5; cdr3_nt: TGTGCCAGCAGCATGGGACTAGCGGAGCCCCAGCGGGAGACCCAGTACTTC; cdr3_aa: CASSMGLAEPQRETQYF
clone_size: -; v_call: TRBV7-8; d_call: TRBD2; j_call: TRBJ2-7; cdr3_nt: TGTGCCAGCAGTTGGGGGACTAGCGGGGGCCGGGAAGGGTACTTC; cdr3_aa: CASSWGTSGGREGYF
clone_size: -; v_call: TRBV7-9; d_call: -; j_call: TRBJ2-7; cdr3_nt: TGTGCCAGGGAGGAGTCCGGCGAGCAGTACTTC; cdr3_aa: CAREESGEQYF
clone_size: many; v_call: TRBV24-1; d_call: -; j_call: TRBJ2-1; cdr3_nt: TGTGCCACCCAAAGGGGGGGCCGGTCCTACAATGAGCAGTTCTTC; cdr3_aa: CATQRGGRSYNEQFF
clone_size: -; v_call: TRBV30; d_call: -; j_call: TRBJ1-3; cdr3_nt: TGTGCCTGGAACCCCGGGAGGCCTGGAAACACCATATATTTT; cdr3_aa: CAWNPGRPGNTIYF